This TCR beta chain was captured by sequencing in a study of blood T cell repertoires in COVID-19 (dated by TCRdb to the early 2020s). Notes on the research overall: The collaborator samples originated in the United States, Italy and Spain and spanned the acute and convalescent phases of COVID-19. The material from the prospective study consisted of cDNA or gDNA derived from T cells, B-cell-depleted T cells, or PBMCs. Subjects who had been exposed to COVID-19, were actively infected with it, or had recovered from it provided the deeply sampled blood TCRbeta repertoires that made up the dataset. A freely available public database, intended as a resource for researchers studying the immune response to SARS-CoV-2, is where the repertoires were released. The samples were drawn from the first 160 participants of the ongoing ImmuneRACE study and from some 1,300 subjects provided by 6 global collaborators. Nearly every sample came with metadata listing a de-identified subject ID, COVID-19 status, age in years and sex. Where available, HLA class I and class II types were obtained from metadata supplied by the sample provider rather than from assay-based typing. General study outcomes and caveats: How much clinical and demographic metadata was included differed by source and by participant, and the metadata was provided uncurated.

For this clone: Its target antigen remains unknown. No qualities accompany the bases; no much larger clone lies one base away.

Each collaborating institution followed its own protocols to collect whole blood in K2EDTA tubes. For TCRbeta analysis, collaborators shipped samples in one of three forms: frozen whole blood, isolated PBMCs, or DNA extracted from either of those sample types. The CDR3 numbers 16 residues from cysteine through phenylalanine. The entry retains the CDR3 DNA only, 48 bases that are in frame from base 1. Trimming removed 0 bases from V and 8 bases from J; the gene matches leave 9 bases unexplained. The germline V gene sets CDR1 to LGHNA and CDR2 to YNFKEQ. TCRbeta CDR3 regions were amplified from genomic DNA by means of the immunoSEQ Assay, a bias-controlled multiplex PCR. On the authors' methods: The number of nucleated cells in each sample was estimated from the amplification of reference gene primers within the assay. To quantify the absolute abundance of each unique TCRbeta CDR3 rearrangement, sequence reads were collapsed and filtered. For each sample, productive Simpson clonality was calculated as the square root of Simpson's diversity index across productive rearrangements. What TCRdb holds here is the immuneACCESS table cut down to in-frame rearrangements. Part of the clones is not present; checked against another copy, under half of the missing clones reflect an unresolved V gene, and the others are unexplained. That table furnishes V, J and clone size, whereas the DNA furnished D and trimming. Recorded for this sample are some 38,000 clones; around 90% of them occurred a single time. The ten largest clonotypes hold roughly 14% of the sample.

The sample was peripheral blood. The V and J genes are TRBV4-2 and TRBJ2-1; 8 bases in the junction line up with TRBD2. The receptor was isolated from a woman between 25 and 40 years old in a cohort sampled during active COVID-19. In nucleotides, the sequence is TGTGCCAGCAGCCAAGATGGGAGAGCGGGAGCCGATGAGCAGTTCTTC. It translates to CASSQDGRAGADEQFF.